This T cell receptor beta chain was captured in a study of Ad26.COV2.S vaccination and SARS-CoV-2 variants. The assay was immunoSEQ multiplex PCR, and TCRdb's table has in-frame clones only and misses some. Of 350,000 to 400,000 clones detected, approximately 86% appear once; the ten largest clones hold approximately 3.7%. Treatment denoted: roughly 20 received Ad26.COV2.S at low or high dose, single or two shots; 5 received placebo; per-sample allocation not given. Specimens were obtained on day 63 following the first vaccine or placebo injection. Built on an Ad26 vector, the vaccine expressed Wuhan-strain SARS-CoV-2 spike. V dropped 5 bases and J dropped 5; count of bases not matched to a gene: 8. CDR3 length: 15 amino acids. The germline gives CDR1 MNHEY, CDR2 SVGAGI. This clone has only one observation.

This chain connects TRBV6-5 to TRBJ2-5; TRBD1 agrees at 10 bases. The clonotype comes from a person aged 18-60 years who received the Ad26.COV2.S COVID-19 vaccine or a placebo. The sequencing used peripheral blood, collected in a trial of Ad26.COV2.S vaccine versus placebo. CDR3 sequence reads: CASSPDRGIIETQYF. In nucleotides, the CDR3 is TGTGCCAGCAGTCCGGACAGGGGGATCATTGAGACCCAGTACTTC.